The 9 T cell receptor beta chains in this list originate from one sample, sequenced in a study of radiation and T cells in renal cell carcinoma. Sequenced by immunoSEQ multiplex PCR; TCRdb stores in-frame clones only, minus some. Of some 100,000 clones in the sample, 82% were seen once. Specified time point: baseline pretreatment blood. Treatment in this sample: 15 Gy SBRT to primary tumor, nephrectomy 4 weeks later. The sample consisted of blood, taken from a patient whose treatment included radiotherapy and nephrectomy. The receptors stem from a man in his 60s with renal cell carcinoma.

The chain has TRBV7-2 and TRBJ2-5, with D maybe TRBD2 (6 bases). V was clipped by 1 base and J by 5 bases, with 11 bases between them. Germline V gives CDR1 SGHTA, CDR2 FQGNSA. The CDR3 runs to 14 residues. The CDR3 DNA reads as TGTGCCAGCAGCTTAGACGGGAGAGGGGAGACCCAGTACTTC. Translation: CASSLDGRGETQYF.

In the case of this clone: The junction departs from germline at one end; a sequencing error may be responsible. The CDR3 DNA follows: TGCGCCAGCAATGAGCGGATCACAGATACGCAGTATTTT. Protein: CASNERITDTQYF. The J gene is TRBJ2-3, the V gene TRBV10-2; TRBD2 is a possible D gene (5 bases). Germline V lookup: CDR1 WSHSY, CDR2 SAAADI. The CDR3 has 13 residues.

CDR3 nucleotides: TGTGCCAGCAGTCTAGCGGGACTTAGCACAGATACGCAGTATTTT. It specifies CASSLAGLSTDTQYF. The J gene is TRBJ2-3, the V gene TRBV2, with 9 bases lining up with TRBD2. CDR1 is SNHLY, CDR2 FYNNEI, per germline. The CDR3 totals 15 residues. Trimming removed 5 bases from V and 0 bases from J; junction bases left unmatched: 3.

CDR3 residues: CASSLQVEDTSNQPQHF. The CDR3, as DNA: TGCGCCAGCAGCCTACAAGTCGAGGACACTAGCAATCAGCCCCAGCATTTT. This chain connects TRBV4-1 to TRBJ1-5, with D maybe TRBD1 (5 bases). CDR3 length: 17 amino acids. Trimming left V 4 bases short and J 0 bases short, with 16 bases between. The germline CDR1 and CDR2 sequences are MGHRA and YSYEKL.

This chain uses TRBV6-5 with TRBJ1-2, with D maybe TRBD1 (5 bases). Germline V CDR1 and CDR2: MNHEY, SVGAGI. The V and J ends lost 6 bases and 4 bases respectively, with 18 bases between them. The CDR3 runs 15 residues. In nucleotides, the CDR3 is TGTGCCAGCAGCTACACGGGACCGAGATTCTATGGCTACACCTTC. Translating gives CASSYTGPRFYGYTF.

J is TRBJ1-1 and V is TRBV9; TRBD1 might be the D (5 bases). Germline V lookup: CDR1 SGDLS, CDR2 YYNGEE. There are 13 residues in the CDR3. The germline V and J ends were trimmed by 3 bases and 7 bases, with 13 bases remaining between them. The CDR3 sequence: CASSGGPTVEAFF. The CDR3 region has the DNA TGTGCCAGCAGCGGAGGACCGACAGTTGAAGCTTTCTTT. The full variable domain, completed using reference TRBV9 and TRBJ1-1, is DSGVTQTPKHLITATGQRVTLRCSPRSGDLSVYWYQQSLDQGLQFLIQYYNGEERAKGNILERFSAQQFPDLHSELNLSSLELGDSALYFCASSGGPTVEAFFGQGTRLTVV.

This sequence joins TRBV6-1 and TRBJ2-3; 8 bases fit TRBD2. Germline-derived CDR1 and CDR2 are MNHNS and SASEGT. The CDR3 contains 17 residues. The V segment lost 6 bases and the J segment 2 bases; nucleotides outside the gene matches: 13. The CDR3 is CASRERYSGVATDTQYF. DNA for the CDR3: TGTGCCAGCAGAGAACGTTATAGCGGGGTAGCCACAGATACGCAGTATTTT.

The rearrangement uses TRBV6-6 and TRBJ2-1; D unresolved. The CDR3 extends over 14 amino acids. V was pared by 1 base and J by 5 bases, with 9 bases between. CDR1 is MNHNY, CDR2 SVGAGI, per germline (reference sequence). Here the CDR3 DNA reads TGTGCCAGCAGTTACTTCGGCAGGAACAATGAGCAGTTCTTC. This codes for CASSYFGRNNEQFF.

Written as DNA, the CDR3 is TGTGCCAGCAGCGTAGCGGCGCGCGTAAACACCGGGGAGCTGTTTTTT. Amino acid sequence: CASSVAARVNTGELFF. The V and J genes are TRBV9 and TRBJ2-2; D remains ambiguous. CDR3 length: 16 residues. V was shortened by 0 bases and J by 2 bases, with 11 bases between the two germline ends. Germline-derived CDR1 and CDR2 are SGDLS and YYNGEE.